One sample yielded the 11 T cell receptor beta chains listed below, sequenced in a study of CD8 T cells in ankylosing spondylitis. TCRdb called the 5' RACE reads again in MiXCR, with one record for every CDR3 protein. The sample carries about 240,000 distinct CDR3 sequences, approximately 8.4% recorded once. Sequenced material: blood, either unsorted or a sorted T cell fraction (not recorded which). The source is a female donor with ankylosing spondylitis or in good health (not recorded which).

In this sample, this clonotype turned up many times. The chain recombines TRBV20-1 with TRBJ2-1; D is possibly TRBD2 (5 bases). Germline V CDR1 and CDR2: DFQATT, SNEGSKA (reference sequence). The V end was cut by 1 base, the J end by 4 bases, with 8 bases between. The CDR3 has 13 residues. The CDR3 loop reads CSARVLAYNEQFF. The CDR3 region has the DNA TGCAGTGCTAGAGTGCTAGCTTACAATGAGCAGTTCTTC.

This clonotype was seen a few times. This chain uses TRBV7-3 with TRBJ2-1; 10 bases are shared with TRBD2. The CDR3 has 15 residues. CDR1 SGHTA and CDR2 FQGTGA come from the germline V gene. V dropped 4 bases and J dropped 6; count of bases not matched to a gene: 6. DNA of the CDR3: TGTGCCAGCAGCTCCCTAGCGGGAGCCTCCAATGAGCAGTTCTTC. It yields the protein CASSSLAGASNEQFF.

As to this clonotype: Being one base from a much bigger clone, this may be a read error. CDR3 bases: TGTGTCAGCAGCTTAGCGGAAAGGGGGCAGCCCCAGCATTTT. It yields the protein CVSSLAERGQPQHF. J is TRBJ1-5 and V is TRBV7-2, with D perhaps matching TRBD1 (6 bases). CDR3 size: 14 residues. Germline loops: CDR1 SGHTA, CDR2 FQGNSA.

This clonotype was found many times. This chain uses TRBV29-1 with TRBJ2-1, with TRBD2 matching 10 bases. The J segment lost 9 bases and the V segment lost 6 bases, leaving 8 bases of the junction unmatched. The CDR3 consists of 13 residues. Per germline, CDR1 SQVTM and CDR2 ANQGSEA. CDR3 residues: CSVGRLAGAEQFF. CDR3 nucleotides: TGCAGCGTCGGGCGGCTAGCGGGAGCTGAGCAGTTCTTC.

The gene calls are TRBV6-2 or TRBV6-3 and TRBJ2-2, with TRBD1 as a possible D gene (6 bases). Germline V CDR1 and CDR2: MNHEY, SVGEGT. The CDR3 totals 16 residues. With 1 base removed from V and 0 bases from J, the gap between germline ends came to 9 bases. This CDR3 is CASSYWGPTNTGELFF. For the CDR3, the DNA is TGTGCCAGCAGTTACTGGGGGCCTACGAACACCGGGGAGCTGTTTTTT.

In its sample, this clonotype was seen many times. The rearrangement uses TRBV7-2 and TRBJ1-3, with a weak D call TRBD1 (5 bases). The germline V gene has CDR1 SGHTA and CDR2 FQGNSA. The CDR3 runs to 16 residues. With 5 bases removed from V and 0 bases from J, the gap between germline ends came to 14 bases. The CDR3 nucleotides are TGTGCCAGCAGCCAAATACAGGAACTCTCTGGAAACACCATATATTTT. Amino acid sequence: CASSQIQELSGNTIYF.

There are many counts of this clonotype. The chain links TRBV5-1 to TRBJ2-7, with D uncertain. Looked up from germline, CDR1 is SGHRS and CDR2 is YFSETQ. The CDR3 is 15 residues long. V lost 3 bases and J lost 0, with 13 bases in between. This CDR3 is CASSSRGANSYEQYF. CDR3 bases: TGCGCCAGCAGCTCCCGAGGAGCGAACTCCTACGAGCAGTACTTC.

This clonotype was counted ten times or more. The V and J genes are TRBV12-3 or TRBV12-4 and TRBJ1-1, with a weak D call TRBD1 (6 bases). There are 11 residues in the CDR3. Trimming shortened V by 1 base and J by 10 bases, and 7 bases separated the two germline ends. The CDR3 loop is CASSLGGRAFF. As DNA, the CDR3 is TGTGCCAGCAGTTTAGGGGGGCGAGCTTTCTTT.

This clonotype has at least ten counts. The V call is TRBV10-3, the J call TRBJ2-3, with D unresolved. CDR3 length: 14 residues. V lost 3 bases, J lost 0 bases, and 7 bases lay in between. Germline V gene data show CDR1 as ENHRY and CDR2 as SYGVKD. The CDR3 reads CAISDSGSTDTQYF. CDR3 coding DNA: TGTGCCATCAGTGACTCCGGGAGCACAGATACGCAGTATTTT.

This clonotype was seen repeatedly, ten times or more. V is TRBV7-9 and J is TRBJ2-1; 7 bases are a match to TRBD1. J lost 9 bases, V lost 6 bases, and 14 bases had no gene match. The CDR3 length is 15 residues. Germline loops: CDR1 SEHNR, CDR2 FQNEAQ (reference sequence). CDR3 loop: CASSRGGPDPPEQFF. DNA of the CDR3: TGTGCCAGCAGTCGAGGGGGCCCTGATCCTCCTGAGCAGTTCTTC.

This clonotype turned up a few times. This chain's CDR3 is CASSPTGGIQYF. Written as DNA, the CDR3 is TGTGCCAGCAGCCCAACTGGAGGCATTCAGTACTTC. This chain connects TRBV7-2 to TRBJ2-4, with a tentative D call TRBD2 (5 bases). Germline CDR1 and CDR2: SGHTA and FQGNSA. V gave up 5 bases and J gave up 9 bases, with 11 bases separating them. The length of the CDR3 is 12 residues.